This T cell receptor (beta chain) comes out of a study of cytomegalovirus exposure and HLA in healthy donors. CDR3 length: 16 residues. CDR1 SGHAT and CDR2 FQNNGV come from the germline V gene. The germline V and J ends were trimmed by 5 bases and 0 bases, with 14 bases remaining between them. Notes on this clone: Antigen unknown.

Study conclusions and caveats: There were 160 or so TCR beta chains listed as cytomegalovirus-associated. Three CMV-associated chains proved CMV antigen-specific in vitro. Cytomegalovirus status was reportedly diagnosed by the classifier with high sensitivity and specificity.

Assay used: immunoSEQ multiplex PCR; TCRdb lists only in-frame clones, some missing. The sample consists of 150,000 to 160,000 clones, approximately 86% of them appearing once. This TCR came from a man between 18 and 29 years old in good health and CMV-seropositive. Sequencing was performed on PBMCs. The V call is TRBV11-2, the J call TRBJ2-1, with D maybe TRBD2 (5 bases). The CDR3 DNA sequence: TGTGCCAGCAGCCCTCCTAGAGGGATCTCCTACAATGAGCAGTTCTTC. Encoded protein: CASSPPRGISYNEQFF.